A single sample gave rise to the 18 T cell receptor beta chains below, sequenced in a study of blood T cell repertoires in COVID-19. Data came from immunoSEQ multiplex PCR; TCRdb stores just in-frame clones and leaves some out. The profile covers around 110,000 clones, with around 80% appearing a single time and roughly 0.89% taken by the ten largest. Sequencing was performed on peripheral blood. The receptors were gathered from a woman between 65 and 79 years old with acute or convalescent COVID-19.

The V call is TRBV5-5, the J call TRBJ2-1, with D tentatively TRBD2 (5 bases). V was shortened by 2 bases and J by 1 base, with 10 bases between the two germline ends. Germline CDR1 reads SGHKS; CDR2 reads YYEKEE (reference sequence). This CDR3 is built from 15 residues. The CDR3 loop is CASSFSAGSYNEQFF. The CDR3 bases are TGTGCCAGCAGCTTTAGCGCCGGATCCTACAATGAGCAGTTCTTC. The whole variable domain, remainder taken from reference TRBV5-5 and TRBJ2-1, is DAGVTQSPTHLIKTRGQQVTLRCSPISGHKSVSWYQQVLGQGPQFIFQYYEKEERGRGNFPDRFSARQFPNYSSELNVNALLLGDSALYLCASSFSAGSYNEQFFGPGTRLTVL.

This clone was seen a single time. This sequence joins TRBV5-4 and TRBJ2-2, with unresolved D. V was shortened by 3 bases and J by 4 bases, with 16 bases between the two germline ends. The length of the CDR3 is 16 residues. Germline V gives CDR1 SGHNT, CDR2 YYREEE (reference sequence). CDR3 protein: CASSSLERGTTGELFF. The CDR3 region has the DNA TGTGCCAGCAGCTCCCTAGAGCGCGGAACCACCGGGGAGCTGTTTTTT.

By sample fraction, this clone is medium-sized (0.01 to 0.1%). This sequence joins TRBV5-8 and TRBJ1-4; the match to TRBD1 covers 7 bases. Per germline, CDR1 SGHTS and CDR2 YDEGEE. The CDR3 totals 16 residues. J was trimmed by 0 bases and V by 4 bases; bases with no gene match: 6. CDR3 sequence (DNA): TGTGCCAGCAGCGCTACCGGGACAGCAACTAATGAAAAACTGTTTTTT. Translating it yields CASSATGTATNEKLFF.

The genes are TRBV5-4 and TRBJ1-2; tentatively, D is TRBD1 (6 bases). The CDR3 has 15 residues. V shed 5 bases and J shed 2 bases, with 16 bases lying between them. Germline V lookup: CDR1 SGHNT, CDR2 YYREEE (reference sequence). The CDR3 region has the DNA TGTGCCAGCAGGACCACGGGGGGGCAGAACTATGGCTACACCTTC. This translates into CASRTTGGQNYGYTF.

This chain joins TRBV4-2 and TRBJ2-5; 7 bases line up with TRBD1. Germline lookup yields CDR1 LGHNA and CDR2 YNFKEQ. V was clipped by 4 bases and J by 0 bases; unmatched bases: 11. This CDR3 contains 17 residues. CDR3 DNA sequence: TGTGCCAGCAGCCGAGTAGGGGTTGGGACAGACCAAGAGACCCAGTACTTC. Its protein is CASSRVGVGTDQETQYF.

The rearrangement links TRBV19 to TRBJ2-1; D is perhaps TRBD2 (5 bases). The germline V gene has CDR1 LNHDA and CDR2 SQIVND (reference sequence). Trimming took 3 bases from V and 5 from J, leaving 8 bases between them. The CDR3 loop spans 13 amino acids. CDR3 nucleotides: TGTGCCAGTAGTATTCAGAGGGACAATGAGCAGTTCTTC. It specifies CASSIQRDNEQFF.

The chain combines TRBV14 with TRBJ1-2, with 8 bases fitting TRBD1. Germline V lookup: CDR1 SGHDN, CDR2 FVKESK. This CDR3 region has 16 residues. Trimming removed 4 bases from V and 2 bases from J; junction bases left unmatched: 9. CDR3 sequence (DNA): TGTGCCAGCAGCCCCCCATCAGGGACAGGAAACTATGGCTACACCTTC. Residues: CASSPPSGTGNYGYTF.

The chain recombines TRBV7-6 with TRBJ1-1; D is uncertain. The CDR3 is made up of 15 amino acids. Germline CDR1 SGHVS, CDR2 FNYEAQ. Deletions cut 1 base from V and 4 bases from J, with 13 bases between. The CDR3 region is CASSLVPDGSTEAFF. The CDR3 nucleotides read TGTGCCAGCAGCTTAGTTCCCGACGGGAGCACTGAAGCTTTCTTT.

This clone has just a few counts. The rearrangement links TRBV5-4 to TRBJ1-4; 7 bases are shared with TRBD1. Germline-derived CDR1 and CDR2 are SGHNT and YYREEE (reference sequence). This CDR3 contains 15 residues. Trimming at V came to 4 bases and at J to 1 base, leaving 4 bases not matched to a gene. CDR3 nucleotides: TGTGCCAGCAGCAGAACAGGGGAAACTAATGAAAAACTGTTTTTT. This sequence encodes CASSRTGETNEKLFF.

The chain joins TRBV7-8 to TRBJ1-2, with D tentatively TRBD1 (5 bases). The CDR3 spans 14 residues. Deletions cut 10 bases from V and 4 bases from J, with 19 bases between. Per the germline V gene, CDR1 is SGHVS and CDR2 is FQNEAQ. The CDR3 DNA follows: TGTGCCACCGCCCGGGGGGGAGAGGGCTATGGCTACACCTTC. Translation gives CATARGGEGYGYTF.

The table lists this clone with a count of one. The chain carries TRBV29-1 and TRBJ2-3, with 12 positions matching TRBD1. Trimming removed 6 bases from V and 1 base from J; junction bases left unmatched: 8. This CDR3 has 16 residues. CDR1 and CDR2 (germline): SQVTM, ANQGSEA. CDR3 protein: CSVTGTGGLGTDTQYF. CDR3 nucleotides: TGCAGCGTGACCGGGACAGGGGGCTTGGGCACAGATACGCAGTATTTT.

The chain has TRBV28 and TRBJ2-7; TRBD2 matches 12 bases. Germline V gene sequence: CDR1 MDHEN, CDR2 SYDVKM. The ends lost 7 bases at V and 3 bases at J; junction bases unmatched: 4. CDR3 length: 14 amino acids. The CDR3 nucleotides read TGTGCCAGCACCCTAGCGGGAGGGATCTACGAGCAGTACTTC. Its translation is CASTLAGGIYEQYF.

V usage is TRBV28 and J usage is TRBJ2-7, with 8 bases identical to TRBD2. Germline V gene sequence: CDR1 MDHEN, CDR2 SYDVKM. The CDR3 sequence is 16 residues long. V lost 4 bases to trimming and J lost 4 bases; unmatched junction nucleotides: 12. Here the CDR3 DNA reads TGTGCCAGCAGTTCCCCCGGTAGCGGGAAGTATTACGAGCAGTACTTC. Its protein product is CASSSPGSGKYYEQYF.

Only one count was recorded for this clone. The chain links TRBV7-2 to TRBJ2-3; D is perhaps TRBD2 (7 bases). Deletions cut 6 bases from V and 2 bases from J, with 15 bases between. Germline values: CDR1 SGHTA, CDR2 FQGNSA. The CDR3 has 15 amino acids. The CDR3: CASSPAGATTDTQYF. In nucleotides, the CDR3 is TGTGCCAGCAGTCCGGCGGGGGCTACCACAGATACGCAGTATTTT.

This chain links TRBV2 with TRBJ1-5; 9 nucleotides line up with TRBD1. Germline V gene sequence: CDR1 SNHLY, CDR2 FYNNEI. V lost 6 bases, J lost 3 bases, and 3 bases stayed unmatched. The CDR3 has 14 residues. The CDR3 DNA sequence: TGTGCCAGCAGGGGGGACAGGGACAATCAGCCCCAGCATTTT. It yields the protein CASRGDRDNQPQHF.

The chain joins TRBV30 to TRBJ1-2; TRBD1 is a possible D gene (6 bases). The V gene lost 3 bases and the J gene lost 2 bases, with 16 bases spanning the gap. This CDR3 has 15 residues. The germline V gene has CDR1 GTSNPN and CDR2 SVGIG (reference sequence). CDR3 nucleotide sequence: TGTGCCTGGAGGAGGGGGGGAGTCGGGAACTATGGCTACACCTTC. This gives the protein CAWRRGGVGNYGYTF.

The genes are TRBV7-2 and TRBJ2-1; TRBD2 agrees at 15 bases. The germline CDR1 and CDR2 sequences are SGHTA and FQGNSA. This CDR3 comprises 16 residues. J gave up 9 bases and V 5 bases, and 8 bases lay outside the gene matches. The CDR3 nucleotides are TGTGCCAGCAGCCTCGGACTAGCGGGGGGGCAGGGTGAGCAGTTCTTC. It is translated as CASSLGLAGGQGEQFF.

This clone was seen only once. V gene TRBV7-6 combines with J gene TRBJ1-6, with a possible D match to TRBD1 (6 bases). V lost 3 bases and J 9 bases, leaving 15 bases between the germline ends. The germline gives CDR1 SGHVS, CDR2 FNYEAQ. CDR3 length: 15 amino acids. Here the CDR3 DNA reads TGTGCCAGCAGCTTGGCAGGGGTCTATGGTTCACCCCTCCACTTT. Protein: CASSLAGVYGSPLHF.